This T cell receptor beta chain is from a study of shared clonotypes between healthy human individuals. Overall study findings and caveats: Approximately 4.6% of naive CD4 clonotypes were shared across four donors. Naive subsets usually exceeded memory subsets in estimated richness.

Remarks on this clone: Its antigen remains unknown.

Trimming shortened V by 3 bases and J by 6 bases, and 6 bases separated the two germline ends. The CDR3 length is 10 residues. CDR1 is DFQATT and CDR2 is SNEGSKA in the germline V gene (reference sequence). Naive CD45RA+ and memory CD45RA-negative subsets were split from CD4+ cells. Deep-level running was used for the assay. Libraries were prepared by immunoSEQ multiplex PCR; TCRdb keeps only in-frame clonotypes and omits some of them. The sample lists millions of clones, approximately 94% seen once, with 0.11% to 0.15% in the top ten. The sequencing sample was made of naive CD4+ T cells sorted from blood. Regarding subset: CD45RA+ positively selected. The gene calls are TRBV20-1 and TRBJ2-7; D is ambiguous. The receptor was derived from a man aged 18 to 30 in good health. The chain's CDR3 is CSASAIEQYF. Here the CDR3 DNA reads TGCAGTGCTAGTGCAATCGAGCAGTACTTC.